This record looks at one TCR beta chain sequence and its context. The sample holds other DNA sequences that translate to the same CDR3. The sample belongs to a study of blood T cell repertoires in COVID-19. Study in general: Samples taken during acute and convalescent COVID-19 were collected in the United States, Italy and Spain. T cells, B-cell-depleted T cells, or PBMCs provided the cDNA or gDNA that served as material.

In the original workflow: The authors estimated nucleated cell counts from reference gene primer amplification. Assay used: immunoSEQ multiplex PCR; TCRdb lists only in-frame clones, some missing. The V and J calls and the clone size are those of that table, but D and trimming were determined from the DNA. The sample comprises 200,000 to 250,000 clones, roughly 85% of which are singletons, and around 2% rests with the top ten. The ends lost 3 bases at V and 3 bases at J; junction bases unmatched: 4. There are 15 residues in the CDR3. Germline lookup yields CDR1 KGHSH and CDR2 LQKENI. The TCR was taken from a man between 25 and 39 years old who had recovered from COVID-19. What was sequenced was peripheral blood. This sequence joins TRBV18 and TRBJ2-7, with 11 bases identical to TRBD1. CDR3 sequence (DNA): TGTGCCAGCTCACCTGGGACAGGGGGGGACTACGAGCAGTACTTC. Encoded protein: CASSPGTGGDYEQYF.